This TCR beta chain comes out of a study of T cell responses to AZD1222 COVID-19 vaccine (dated by TCRdb to about 2021). At the level of the whole study: TCR sequencing covered fewer than 250 trial participants: 200 to 210 given two doses of AZD1222 and around 25 given two doses of MenACWY control vaccine. Trial participants were enrolled by age into 18-55, 56-69 and 70-plus year subgroups, with around 150, 28 and 57 TCR-sequenced participants respectively. The investigation overall reported the following: Conclusions about previously exposed vaccinees are limited because only a handful of AZD1222 recipients were SARS-CoV-2 seropositive at baseline. The whole spike protein was spanned by vaccine-associated CD4 TCRs, and dominant responses were seen in regions 160-218 and 743-854. Reportedly, close to half of the unique spike-specific TCRs recognized epitopes lying outside the regions that are mutated in the B.1.351 and B.1.1.7 variants. In the small 56-69-year group, the increase in depth fell short of significance, most likely because of low power. Participants were mostly white British, with more females than males. The authors suggested clonal diversity may have been underestimated. A significant rise in spike-specific TCR breadth and depth was observed after two AZD1222 doses relative to day 0 and relative to MenACWY recipients. No day 14 peak-response samples were available, so repertoires were characterized only after the peak T cell response.

The sample's time point label, in plain terms: about 28 days (+/-7) after the second vaccine dose. AZD1222 recipients whose second dose came at about 4 weeks and those whose second dose came at about 12 weeks were combined into one group, since spike-specific TCR depth and breadth did not differ between the two schedules. The vaccinee samples were drawn from two UK trials, COV001 and COV002, one of which was a single-blind randomized controlled phase 2/3 trial testing AZD1222 (ChAdOx1 nCoV-19) in healthy adults. For TCRbeta chain sequencing, PBMC samples were collected from trial participants at day 0 and at day 28 after the second dose. The CDR3 regions of human TCRbeta chains were analyzed by immunosequencing. Under the source paper's analysis protocol: Repertoire TCRs were matched against a reference library of SARS-CoV-2-specific TCRs generated with the MIRA antigen-specificity platform. Breadth was defined as the fraction of unique TCRs that were SARS-CoV-2-associated. Depth was defined as the fraction of total T cells that were SARS-CoV-2-associated. Using the MIRA data, each spike-specific TCR was assigned both to the spike region to which the TCR was reactive and to a CD4 or CD8 class. Log10-transformed breadth and depth values were compared by one-way ANOVA with Sidak's multiple comparisons tests. TCRdb holds this immuneACCESS table with in-frame rearrangements only. Some clones are missing; in checked studies, unresolved V genes explain under half, and the rest has no known cause. The DNA gave D and trimming, while V, J and clone size come from that table. Here the sample has approximately 110,000 clones; 75% to 90% occur a single time. The top ten constitute 3.5% to 4.5% of the sample.

CDR1 SGHNT and CDR2 YYREEE were looked up in the germline V gene (reference sequence). The CDR3 numbers 15 residues from cysteine through phenylalanine. Only CDR3 DNA remains: 45 bases, in frame from the first base. Trimming costs V 5 bases and J 4 bases, and their ends lie 15 bases apart. Comments on this clone: Its antigen is currently not known. Per-base quality was not reported, and no clone a single base away is much larger than it.

The sequence links TRBV5-4 to TRBJ1-4; the best D guess is TRBD1, with 6 bases matching. The material sequenced was peripheral blood, taken 28 days after the second AZD1222 dose. The sequence was collected from an adult who received the AZD1222 COVID-19 vaccine. CDR3 protein: CASRRIGGDNEKLFF. The DNA sequence is as follows: TGTGCCAGCAGGCGCATAGGGGGGGATAATGAAAAACTGTTTTTT.